The following is a T cell receptor beta chain sequence with its context. Seattle participants joined during active infection and were tracked over time. TCRdb keeps only in-frame clones here, not all; method: immunoSEQ multiplex PCR. The sample has 40,000 or so clones, around 84% seen once; the top ten hold around 1.6%. These data originate in a study of blood T cell repertoires in COVID-19. Study-wide context: Acute and convalescent COVID-19 specimens originated in the United States, Italy and Spain.

The junction had 9 bases not matched to a gene; V was cut back by 1 base and J by 6 bases. The CDR3 is 16 amino acids. CDR1 is SGHNT, CDR2 YYREEE, per germline (reference sequence). V and J are TRBV5-4 and TRBJ2-2; 7 nucleotides line up with TRBD2. This receptor was identified in a man aged 60-69 years with COVID-19, enrolled during active disease. Sequences were obtained from peripheral blood. DNA for the CDR3: TGTGCCAGCAGCTTGCTGGCGGGAGTGGCCCCCGGGGAGCTGTTTTTT. This sequence encodes CASSLLAGVAPGELFF.